Listed here are 3 T cell receptor beta chains from one sample, sequenced in a study of CD8+CD57+ T cells in acquired aplastic anemia. Previously, flow cytometry had revealed CD8+CD57+ cell expansion in the patients chosen for sequencing. The study profiled TCR beta VDJ and CDR3 using genomic DNA as template. TCRdb re-called the reads through MiXCR, storing one row per CDR3 protein. Here the sample spans approximately 190,000 distinct CDR3 sequences, roughly half being singletons. The sequenced sample consisted of sorted CD4+, CD8+, or CD8+CD57+ T cells (not recorded which) from PBMCs. These receptors were taken from a human donor with aplastic anemia.

This clonotype appeared many times. V and J are TRBV19 and TRBJ1-5, with D perhaps matching TRBD1 (5 bases). V was trimmed by 5 bases and J by 4 bases, leaving 18 bases between them. The CDR3 spans 16 residues. The germline V gene has CDR1 LNHDA and CDR2 SQIVND (reference sequence). The CDR3 reads CASSFQGWGSNQPQHF. DNA for the CDR3: TGTGCCAGTAGTTTCCAGGGTTGGGGCTCAAATCAGCCCCAGCATTTT.

CDR3 sequence: CASRPVGGGHGYTF. DNA for the CDR3: TGTGCCAGCAGGCCGGTCGGAGGGGGTCATGGCTACACCTTC. This chain connects TRBV2 to TRBJ1-2; TRBD1 is a possible D gene (6 bases). This CDR3 has 14 residues. Trimming took 6 bases from V and 6 from J, leaving 17 bases between them. Germline-derived CDR1 and CDR2 are SNHLY and FYNNEI.

This clonotype was observed at least ten times. V usage is TRBV19 and J usage is TRBJ2-1; D gene ambiguous. This CDR3 is built from 16 residues. The V gene lost 4 bases and the J gene lost 7 bases, with 20 bases spanning the gap. Germline assignment: CDR1 LNHDA and CDR2 SQIVND (reference sequence). The CDR3 loop is CASSKSHSMSRNEQFF. CDR3 DNA sequence: TGTGCCAGTAGTAAGTCCCACTCGATGTCGAGGAATGAGCAGTTCTTC.